This T cell receptor (beta chain) was profiled in a study of cytomegalovirus exposure and HLA in healthy donors. Study outcomes and limitations: TCR beta chains numbering some 160 were designated cytomegalovirus-associated.

PCR involved 60 Vbeta and 13 Jbeta primers. Only in-frame clones appear in the TCRdb table, and some are missing; sequencing was by immunoSEQ multiplex PCR. This sample's table has 65,000 to 95,000 clones. The CDR3 spans 13 residues. Trimming removed 3 bases from V and 2 bases from J, with 7 bases in between. CDR1 and CDR2 from the germline V gene are KGHSH and LQKENI. In regard to this clone: The target antigen is unknown.

This TCR was recovered from a man aged 30 to 45 in good health and CMV-seronegative. The chain combines TRBV18 with TRBJ1-2, with D possibly being TRBD1 (6 bases). The sample taken for sequencing was PBMCs. Here the CDR3 reads CASSPTGNYGYTF. CDR3 nucleotides: TGTGCCAGCTCACCCACAGGGAACTATGGCTACACCTTC. Using reference TRBV18 and TRBJ1-2 for the parts outside the CDR3, the full variable domain is NAGVMQNPRHLVRRRGQEARLRCSPMKGHSHVYWYRQLPEEGLKFMVYLQKENIIDESGMPKERFSAEFPKEGPSILRIQQVVRGDSAAYFCASSPTGNYGYTFGSGTRLTVV.